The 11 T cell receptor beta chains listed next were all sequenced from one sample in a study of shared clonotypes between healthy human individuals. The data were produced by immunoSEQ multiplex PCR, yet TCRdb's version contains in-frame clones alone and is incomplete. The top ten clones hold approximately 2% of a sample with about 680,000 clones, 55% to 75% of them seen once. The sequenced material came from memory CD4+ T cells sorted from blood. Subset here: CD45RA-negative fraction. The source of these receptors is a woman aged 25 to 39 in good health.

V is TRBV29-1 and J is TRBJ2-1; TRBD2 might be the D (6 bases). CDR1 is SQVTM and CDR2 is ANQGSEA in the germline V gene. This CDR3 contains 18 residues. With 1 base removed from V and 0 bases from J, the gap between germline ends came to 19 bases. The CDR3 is CSVEGERVALSSYNEQFF. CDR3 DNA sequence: TGCAGCGTTGAAGGGGAGCGGGTGGCGTTGAGCTCCTACAATGAGCAGTTCTTC.

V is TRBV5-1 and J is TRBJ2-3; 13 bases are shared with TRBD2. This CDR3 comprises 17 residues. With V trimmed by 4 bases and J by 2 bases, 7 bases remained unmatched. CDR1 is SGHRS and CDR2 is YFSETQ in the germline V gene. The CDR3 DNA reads TGCGCCAGCAGCCGGCGGACTAGCGGGAGCATCACAGATACGCAGTATTTT. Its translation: CASSRRTSGSITDTQYF.

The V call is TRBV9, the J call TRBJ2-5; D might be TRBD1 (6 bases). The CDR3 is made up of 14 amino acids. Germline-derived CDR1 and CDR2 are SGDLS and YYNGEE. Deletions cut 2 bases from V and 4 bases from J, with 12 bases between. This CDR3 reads CASSVRGVGETQYF. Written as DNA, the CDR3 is TGTGCCAGCAGCGTCAGGGGAGTGGGAGAGACCCAGTACTTC.

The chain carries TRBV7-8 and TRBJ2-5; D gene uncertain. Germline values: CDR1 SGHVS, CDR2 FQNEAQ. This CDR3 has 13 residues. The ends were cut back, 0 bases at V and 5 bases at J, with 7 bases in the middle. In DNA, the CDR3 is TGTGCCAGCAGCTTAGCAGGGATTGAGACCCAGTACTTC. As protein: CASSLAGIETQYF.

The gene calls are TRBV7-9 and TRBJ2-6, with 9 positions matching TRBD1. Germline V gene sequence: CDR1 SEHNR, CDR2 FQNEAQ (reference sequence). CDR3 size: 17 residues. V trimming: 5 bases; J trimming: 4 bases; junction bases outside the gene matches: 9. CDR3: CASSLAGQGFGANVLTF. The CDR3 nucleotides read TGTGCCAGCAGCCTGGCGGGACAGGGTTTCGGGGCCAACGTCCTGACTTTC.

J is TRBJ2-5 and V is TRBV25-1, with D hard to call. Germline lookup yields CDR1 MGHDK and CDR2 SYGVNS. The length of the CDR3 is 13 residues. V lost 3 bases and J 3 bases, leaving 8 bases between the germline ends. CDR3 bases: TGTGCCAGCAGTGAGCGAGTTAAAGAGACCCAGTACTTC. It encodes CASSERVKETQYF.

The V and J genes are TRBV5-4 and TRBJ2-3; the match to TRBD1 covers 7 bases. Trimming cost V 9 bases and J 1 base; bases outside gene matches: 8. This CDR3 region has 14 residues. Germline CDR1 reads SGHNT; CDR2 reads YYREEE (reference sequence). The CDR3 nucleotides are TGTGCCACCCGGGACAGATCTGGCACAGATACGCAGTATTTT. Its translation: CATRDRSGTDTQYF.

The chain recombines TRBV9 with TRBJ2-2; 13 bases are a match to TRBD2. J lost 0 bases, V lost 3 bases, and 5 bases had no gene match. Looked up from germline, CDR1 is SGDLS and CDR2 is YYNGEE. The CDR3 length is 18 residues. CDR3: CASSGRTSGSSNTGELFF. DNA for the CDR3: TGTGCCAGCAGCGGACGGACTAGCGGGAGCTCGAACACCGGGGAGCTGTTTTTT.

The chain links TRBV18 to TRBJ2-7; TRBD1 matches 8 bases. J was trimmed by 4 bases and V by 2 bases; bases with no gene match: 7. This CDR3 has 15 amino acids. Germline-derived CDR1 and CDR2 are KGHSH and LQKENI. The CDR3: CASSPSRTGTYEQYF. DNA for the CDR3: TGTGCCAGCTCACCAAGCAGGACAGGGACTTACGAGCAGTACTTC.

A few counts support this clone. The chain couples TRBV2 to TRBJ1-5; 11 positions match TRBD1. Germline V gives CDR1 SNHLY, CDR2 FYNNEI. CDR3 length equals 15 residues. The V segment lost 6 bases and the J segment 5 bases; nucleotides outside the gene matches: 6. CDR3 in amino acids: CASRGDRGIYQPQHF. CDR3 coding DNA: TGTGCCAGCAGGGGGGACAGGGGGATTTATCAGCCCCAGCATTTT. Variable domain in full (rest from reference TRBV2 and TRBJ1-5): EPEVTQTPSHQVTQMGQEVILRCVPISNHLYFYWYRQILGQKVEFLVSFYNNEISEKSEIFDDQFSVERPDGSNFTLKIRSTKLEDSAMYFCASRGDRGIYQPQHFGDGTRLSIL.

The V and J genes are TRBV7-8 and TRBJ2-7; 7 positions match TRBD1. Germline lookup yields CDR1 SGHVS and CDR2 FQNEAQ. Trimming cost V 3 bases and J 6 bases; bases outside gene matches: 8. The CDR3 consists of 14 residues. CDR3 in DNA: TGTGCCAGCAGCTTCGGCCAGGGGGTAAGCGAGCAGTACTTC. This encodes CASSFGQGVSEQYF.